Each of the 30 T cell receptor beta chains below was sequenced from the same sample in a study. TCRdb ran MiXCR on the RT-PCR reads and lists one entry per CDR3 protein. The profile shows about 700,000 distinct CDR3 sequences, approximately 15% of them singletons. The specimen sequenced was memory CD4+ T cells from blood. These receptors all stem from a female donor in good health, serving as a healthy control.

CDR3 in amino acids: CSGSGGLNTEAFF. Written as DNA, the CDR3 is TGCAGTGGGAGTGGAGGCTTGAACACTGAAGCTTTCTTT. The J gene is TRBJ1-1, the V gene TRBV20-1; no definite D call. CDR1 and CDR2 from the germline V gene are DFQATT and SNEGSKA (reference sequence). This CDR3 contains 13 residues. Trimming pared 7 bases from V and 0 bases from J, leaving 12 bases between.

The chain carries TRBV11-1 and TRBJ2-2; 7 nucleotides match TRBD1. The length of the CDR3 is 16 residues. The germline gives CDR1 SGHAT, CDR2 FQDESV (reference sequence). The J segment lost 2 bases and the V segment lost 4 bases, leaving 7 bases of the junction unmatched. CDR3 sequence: CASSSQGTANTGELFF. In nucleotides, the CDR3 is TGTGCCAGCAGCTCTCAGGGGACAGCCAACACCGGGGAGCTGTTTTTT.

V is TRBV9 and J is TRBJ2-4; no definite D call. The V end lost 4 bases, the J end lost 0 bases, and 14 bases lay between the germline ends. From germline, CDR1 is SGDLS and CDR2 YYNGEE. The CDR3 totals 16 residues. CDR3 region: CASSTGPRLAKNIQYF. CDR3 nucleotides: TGTGCCAGCAGCACCGGACCCCGGTTAGCCAAAAACATTCAGTACTTC.

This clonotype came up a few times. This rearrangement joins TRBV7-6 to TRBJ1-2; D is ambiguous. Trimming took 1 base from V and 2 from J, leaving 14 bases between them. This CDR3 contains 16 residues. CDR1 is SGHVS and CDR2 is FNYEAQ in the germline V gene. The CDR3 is CASSLGDGSLNYGYTF. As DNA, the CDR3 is TGTGCCAGCAGCTTAGGCGATGGGAGTTTGAACTATGGCTACACCTTC. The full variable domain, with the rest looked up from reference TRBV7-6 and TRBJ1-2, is GAGVSQSPRYKVTKRGQDVALRCDPISGHVSLYWYRQALGQGPEFLTYFNYEAQQDKSGLPNDRFSAERPEGSISTLTIQRTEQRDSAMYRCASSLGDGSLNYGYTFGSGTRLTVV.

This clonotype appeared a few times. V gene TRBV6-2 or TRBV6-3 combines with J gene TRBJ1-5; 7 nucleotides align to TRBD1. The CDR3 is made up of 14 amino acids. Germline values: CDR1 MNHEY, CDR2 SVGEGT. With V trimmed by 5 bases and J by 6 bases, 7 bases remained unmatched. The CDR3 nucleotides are TGTGCCAGCAGTCGAGGGGGCCGCGGTCAGCCCCAGCATTTT. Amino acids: CASSRGGRGQPQHF.

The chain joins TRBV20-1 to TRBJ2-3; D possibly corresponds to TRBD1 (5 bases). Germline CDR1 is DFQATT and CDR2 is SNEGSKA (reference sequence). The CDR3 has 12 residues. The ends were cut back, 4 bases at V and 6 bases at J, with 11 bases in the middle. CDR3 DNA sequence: TGCAGTGCTAAGGGGCCAGGGGATACGCAGTATTTT. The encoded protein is CSAKGPGDTQYF.

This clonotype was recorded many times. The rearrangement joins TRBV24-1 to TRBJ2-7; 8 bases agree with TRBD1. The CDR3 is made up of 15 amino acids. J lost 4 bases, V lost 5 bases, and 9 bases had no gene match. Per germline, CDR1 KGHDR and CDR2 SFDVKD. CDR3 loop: CATSARTGSQYEQYF. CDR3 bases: TGTGCCACCAGTGCCCGGACAGGGTCTCAGTACGAGCAGTACTTC.

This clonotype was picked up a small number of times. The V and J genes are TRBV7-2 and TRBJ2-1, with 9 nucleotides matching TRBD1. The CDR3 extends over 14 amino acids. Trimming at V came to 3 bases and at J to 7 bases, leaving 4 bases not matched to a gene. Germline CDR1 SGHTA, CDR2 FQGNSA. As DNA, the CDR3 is TGTGCCAGCAGCTTGGGGACAGGGAATAATGAGCAGTTCTTC. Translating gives CASSLGTGNNEQFF.

In nucleotides, the CDR3 is TGTGCCAGCTCACCACCCGGGCGAGCAGCCTACAATGAGCAGTTCTTC. Residues: CASSPPGRAAYNEQFF. The chain has TRBV18 and TRBJ2-1, with no clear D. Germline CDR1 is KGHSH and CDR2 is LQKENI. The CDR3 runs to 16 residues. Between the trimmed V and J ends, which lost 0 bases and 2 bases, there was a span of 11 bases.

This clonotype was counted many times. Written as DNA, the CDR3 is TGTGCCAATAGACAGGGTCGGAACGGGGAGCTGTTTTTT. Its translation is CANRQGRNGELFF. This chain uses TRBV10-3 with TRBJ2-2; 7 nucleotides align to TRBD1. The CDR3 contains 13 residues. The V and J ends lost 10 bases and 7 bases, in that order; junction bases with no gene match: 9. Germline V CDR1 and CDR2: ENHRY, SYGVKD.

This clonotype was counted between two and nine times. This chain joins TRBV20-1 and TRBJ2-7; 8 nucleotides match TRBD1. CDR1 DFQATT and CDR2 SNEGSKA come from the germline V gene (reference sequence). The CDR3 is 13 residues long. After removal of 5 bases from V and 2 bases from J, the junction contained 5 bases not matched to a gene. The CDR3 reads CSAEDRAAYEQYF. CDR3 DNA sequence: TGCAGTGCTGAGGACAGGGCCGCCTACGAGCAGTACTTC.

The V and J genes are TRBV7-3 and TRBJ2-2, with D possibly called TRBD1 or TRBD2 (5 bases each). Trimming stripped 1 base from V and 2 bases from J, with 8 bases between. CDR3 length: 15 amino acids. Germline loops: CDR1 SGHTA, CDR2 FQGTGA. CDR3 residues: CASSLNGGNTGELFF. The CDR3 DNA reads TGTGCCAGCAGCTTAAATGGGGGAAACACCGGGGAGCTGTTTTTT.

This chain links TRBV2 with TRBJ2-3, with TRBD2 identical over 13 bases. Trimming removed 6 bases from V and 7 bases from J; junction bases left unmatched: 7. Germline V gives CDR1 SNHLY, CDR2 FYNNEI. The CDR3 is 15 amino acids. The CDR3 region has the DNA TGTGCCAGCAGCATACCGGGACTAGCGGGACATACGCAGTATTTT. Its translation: CASSIPGLAGHTQYF.

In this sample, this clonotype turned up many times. The CDR3 coding sequence is TGCAGTTCTGTCTTGCACCCCGGGGGGGAGCAGTACTTC. Translating gives CSSVLHPGGEQYF. This chain uses TRBV20-1 with TRBJ2-7, with 7 bases that match TRBD2. This CDR3 has 13 amino acids. Germline-derived CDR1 and CDR2 are DFQATT and SNEGSKA (reference sequence). The V segment lost 8 bases and the J segment 7 bases; nucleotides outside the gene matches: 14.

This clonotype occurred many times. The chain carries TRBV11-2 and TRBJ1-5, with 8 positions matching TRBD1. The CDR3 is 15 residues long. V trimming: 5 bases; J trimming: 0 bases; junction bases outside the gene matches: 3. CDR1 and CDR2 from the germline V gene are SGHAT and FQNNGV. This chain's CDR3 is CASSQQGGSNQPQHF. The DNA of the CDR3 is TGTGCCAGCAGCCAACAGGGGGGTAGCAATCAGCCCCAGCATTTT.

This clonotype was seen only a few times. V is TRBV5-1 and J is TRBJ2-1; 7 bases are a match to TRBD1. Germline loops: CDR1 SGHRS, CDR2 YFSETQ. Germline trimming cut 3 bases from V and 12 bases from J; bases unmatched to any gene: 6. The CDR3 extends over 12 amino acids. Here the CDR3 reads CASSWGTETQFF. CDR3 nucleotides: TGCGCCAGCAGCTGGGGGACAGAGACGCAGTTCTTC.

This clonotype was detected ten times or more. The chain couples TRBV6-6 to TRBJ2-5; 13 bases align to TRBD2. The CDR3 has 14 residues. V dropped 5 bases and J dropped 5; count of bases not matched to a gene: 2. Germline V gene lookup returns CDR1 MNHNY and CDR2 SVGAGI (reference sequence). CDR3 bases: TGTGCCAGCAGTGAGACTAGCGGGAGGGAGACCCAGTACTTC. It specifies CASSETSGRETQYF.

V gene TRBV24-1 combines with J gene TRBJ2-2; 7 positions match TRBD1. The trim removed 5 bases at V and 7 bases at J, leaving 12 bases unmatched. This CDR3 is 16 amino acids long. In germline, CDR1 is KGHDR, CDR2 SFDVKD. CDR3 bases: TGTGCCACCAGTGGTGGGCTAACAGGGGCCGGCGGGGAGCTGTTTTTT. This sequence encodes CATSGGLTGAGGELFF.

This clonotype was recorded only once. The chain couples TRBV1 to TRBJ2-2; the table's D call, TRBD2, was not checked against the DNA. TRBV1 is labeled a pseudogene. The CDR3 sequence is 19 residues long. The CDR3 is CTSSQDPGASGGNTGELFF. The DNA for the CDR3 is TGCACCAGCAGCCAAGACCCCGGGGCTAGCGGGGGGAACACCGGGGAGCTGTTTTTT.

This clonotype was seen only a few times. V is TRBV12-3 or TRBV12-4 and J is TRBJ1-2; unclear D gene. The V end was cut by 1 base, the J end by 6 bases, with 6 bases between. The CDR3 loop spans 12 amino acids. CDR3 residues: CASSLGVDGYTF. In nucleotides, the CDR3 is TGTGCCAGCAGTTTAGGGGTGGATGGCTACACCTTC.

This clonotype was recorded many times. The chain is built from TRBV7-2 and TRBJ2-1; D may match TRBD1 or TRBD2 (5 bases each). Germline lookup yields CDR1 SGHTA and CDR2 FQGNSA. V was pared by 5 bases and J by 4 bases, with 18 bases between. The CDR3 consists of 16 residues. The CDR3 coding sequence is TGTGCCAGCAGCAAGGCCGGGACGGGATTTTACAATGAGCAGTTCTTC. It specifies CASSKAGTGFYNEQFF.

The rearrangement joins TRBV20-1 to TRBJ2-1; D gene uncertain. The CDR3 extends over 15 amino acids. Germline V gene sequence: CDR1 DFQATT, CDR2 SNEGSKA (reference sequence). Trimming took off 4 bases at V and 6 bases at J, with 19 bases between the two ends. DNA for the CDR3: TGCAGTGCTACCGACACAGATCCCCACCGCAATGAGCAGTTCTTC. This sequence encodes CSATDTDPHRNEQFF.

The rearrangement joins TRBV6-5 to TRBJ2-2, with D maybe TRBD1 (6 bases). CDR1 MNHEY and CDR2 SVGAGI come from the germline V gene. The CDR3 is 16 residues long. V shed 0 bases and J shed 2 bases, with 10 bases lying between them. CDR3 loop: CASSYSAGENTGELFF. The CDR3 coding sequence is TGTGCCAGCAGTTACTCCGCAGGGGAAAACACCGGGGAGCTGTTTTTT.

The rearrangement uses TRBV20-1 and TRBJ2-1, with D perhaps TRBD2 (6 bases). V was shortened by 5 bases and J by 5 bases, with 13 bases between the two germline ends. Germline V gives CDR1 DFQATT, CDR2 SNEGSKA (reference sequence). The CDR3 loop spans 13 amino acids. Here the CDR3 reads CSAPKAGHNEQFF. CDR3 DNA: TGCAGTGCTCCAAAAGCGGGCCACAATGAGCAGTTCTTC.

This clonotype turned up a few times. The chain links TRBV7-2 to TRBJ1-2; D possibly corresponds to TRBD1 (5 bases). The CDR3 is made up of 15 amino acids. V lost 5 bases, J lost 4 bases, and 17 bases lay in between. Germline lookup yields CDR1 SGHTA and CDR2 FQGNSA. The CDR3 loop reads CASSTAPPDSYGYTF. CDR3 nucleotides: TGTGCCAGCAGCACCGCCCCCCCTGACAGCTATGGCTACACCTTC.

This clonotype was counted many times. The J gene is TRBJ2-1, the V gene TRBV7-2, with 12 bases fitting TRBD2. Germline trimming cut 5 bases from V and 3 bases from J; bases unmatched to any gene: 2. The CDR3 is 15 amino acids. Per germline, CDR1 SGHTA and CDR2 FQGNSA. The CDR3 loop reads CASSPTSGSYNEQFF. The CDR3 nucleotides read TGTGCCAGCAGCCCGACTAGCGGGAGCTACAATGAGCAGTTCTTC.

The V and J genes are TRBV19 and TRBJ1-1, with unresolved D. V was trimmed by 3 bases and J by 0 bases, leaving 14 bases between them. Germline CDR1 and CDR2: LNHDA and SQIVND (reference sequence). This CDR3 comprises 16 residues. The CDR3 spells CASSISPGKLNTEAFF. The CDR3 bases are TGTGCCAGTAGTATTTCTCCGGGAAAACTGAACACTGAAGCTTTCTTT.

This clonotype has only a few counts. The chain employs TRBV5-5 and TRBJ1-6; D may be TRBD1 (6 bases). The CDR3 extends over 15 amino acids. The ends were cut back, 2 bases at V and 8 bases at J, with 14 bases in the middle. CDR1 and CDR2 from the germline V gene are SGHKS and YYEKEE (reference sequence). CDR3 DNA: TGTGCCAGCAGCTTTAAGACAGGCGGTTATTCACCCCTCCACTTT. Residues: CASSFKTGGYSPLHF.

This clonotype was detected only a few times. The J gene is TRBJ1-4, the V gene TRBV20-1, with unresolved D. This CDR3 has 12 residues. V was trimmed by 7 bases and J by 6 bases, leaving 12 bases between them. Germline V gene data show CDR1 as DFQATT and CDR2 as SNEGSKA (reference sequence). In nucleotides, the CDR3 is TGCAGTGGGGCAGAACAGTATGAAAAACTGTTTTTT. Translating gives CSGAEQYEKLFF.

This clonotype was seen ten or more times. The CDR3 loop reads CAISESGGGSNEQFF. CDR3 DNA sequence: TGTGCCATCAGTGAGTCGGGGGGAGGATCAAATGAGCAGTTCTTC. The chain has TRBV10-3 and TRBJ2-1; D is perhaps TRBD2 (6 bases). The CDR3 consists of 15 residues. Germline CDR1 is ENHRY and CDR2 is SYGVKD. The ends were cut back, 0 bases at V and 7 bases at J, with 13 bases in the middle.